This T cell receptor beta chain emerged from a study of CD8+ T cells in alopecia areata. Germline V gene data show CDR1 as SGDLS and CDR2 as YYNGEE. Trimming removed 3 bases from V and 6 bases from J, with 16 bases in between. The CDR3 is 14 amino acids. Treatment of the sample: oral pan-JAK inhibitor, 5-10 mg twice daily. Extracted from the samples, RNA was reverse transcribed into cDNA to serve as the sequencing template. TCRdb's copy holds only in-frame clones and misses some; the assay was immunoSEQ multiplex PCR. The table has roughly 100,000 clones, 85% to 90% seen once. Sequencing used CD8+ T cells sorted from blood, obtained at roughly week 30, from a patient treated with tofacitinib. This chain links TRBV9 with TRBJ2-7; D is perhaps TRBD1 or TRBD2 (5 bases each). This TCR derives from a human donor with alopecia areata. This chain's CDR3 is CASSEGASLGEQYF. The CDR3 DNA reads TGTGCCAGCAGCGAAGGGGCTAGCCTGGGCGAGCAGTACTTC.